This paragraph covers one T cell receptor beta chain sequence. Genomic DNA acted as the template from which TCR beta VDJ combination and CDR3 sequence profiling were carried out. Each CDR3 protein is one row after TCRdb ran MiXCR on the reads. Here the sample spans under 350,000 distinct CDR3 sequences, roughly 61% being singletons. CD8+CD57+ cell expansion, shown by flow cytometry, had occurred in the patients selected for sequencing. The data are from a study of CD8+CD57+ T cells in acquired aplastic anemia. Sequenced sample: sorted CD4+, CD8+, or CD8+CD57+ T cells (not recorded which) from PBMCs. This TCR was recovered from a human donor with aplastic anemia.

Here the CDR3 DNA reads TGCTCCCCTAATCTCTGGAACGGCAGGAACACTGAAGCTTTCTTT. Translated: CSPNLWNGRNTEAFF. The V and J genes are TRBV20-1 and TRBJ1-1, with no clear D. In germline, CDR1 is DFQATT, CDR2 SNEGSKA (reference sequence). There are 15 residues in the CDR3.